The sample holds a few counts of the clone carrying this TCR beta chain. The sample is drawn from a study of beta chain features in type 1 diabetes. TCRB transcripts that were expressed got sequenced, as all of the isolated RNA had been reverse transcribed. The method was immunoSEQ multiplex PCR; TCRdb's version includes in-frame clones alone and lacks a portion of them. This sample has approximately 160,000 clones, with about 8.5% found just once. Sample: central memory CD4+ T cells from blood. The TCR comes from a man aged 18-30 years in good health.

The CDR3 spells CASSFPGGYTF. The CDR3, as DNA: TGTGCCAGCAGTTTTCCAGGTGGCTACACCTTC. This sequence joins TRBV28 and TRBJ1-2; no reliable D call. Trimming pared 3 bases from V and 7 bases from J, leaving 6 bases between. This CDR3 region has 11 residues. Looked up from germline, CDR1 is MDHEN and CDR2 is SYDVKM.